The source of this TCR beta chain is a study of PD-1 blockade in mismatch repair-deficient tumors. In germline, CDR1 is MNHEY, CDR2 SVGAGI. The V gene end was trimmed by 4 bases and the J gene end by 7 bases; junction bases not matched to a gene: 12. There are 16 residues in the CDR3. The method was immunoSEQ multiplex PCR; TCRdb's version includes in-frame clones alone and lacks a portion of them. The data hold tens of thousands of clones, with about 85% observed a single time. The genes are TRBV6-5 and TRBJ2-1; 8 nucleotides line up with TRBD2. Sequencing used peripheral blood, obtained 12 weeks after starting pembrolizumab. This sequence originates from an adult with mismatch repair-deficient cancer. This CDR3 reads CASSSRAGATGNEQFF. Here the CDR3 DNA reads TGTGCCAGCAGTTCCAGAGCGGGAGCCACGGGGAATGAGCAGTTCTTC.